The 27 T cell receptor beta chains presented below share a single source sample, sequenced in a study of T-cell memory formation after mild COVID-19. TCRdb independently ran MiXCR on the 5' RACE reads; one entry per CDR3 protein. Of roughly 580,000 distinct CDR3 sequences in the sample, roughly 18% were seen once. Source material: PBMCs or a T cell subset sorted from them (not recorded which). The receptors were sampled from an adult woman who had mild COVID-19 (a few samples of this study predate the infection). Cell type and time point are not known.

This clonotype was seen only a few times. The rearrangement uses TRBV7-2 and TRBJ2-2, with TRBD1 matching over 8 bases. V was clipped by 5 bases and J by 7 bases; unmatched bases: 3. This CDR3 spans 13 amino acids. The V gene's germline CDR1 is SGHTA and CDR2 FQGNSA. The CDR3 region is CASSRQGFGELFF. DNA of the CDR3: TGTGCCAGCAGCAGACAGGGGTTCGGGGAGCTGTTTTTT.

This clonotype was counted only a few times. DNA for the CDR3: TGTGCCAGCTCAACCTTGGGGACTAGCGGGAGAAACGAGCAGTACTTC. Translated: CASSTLGTSGRNEQYF. The chain joins TRBV18 to TRBJ2-7; 14 nucleotides line up with TRBD2. V lost 5 bases, J lost 5 bases, and 8 bases stayed unmatched. Germline CDR1 is KGHSH and CDR2 is LQKENI. The CDR3 spans 16 residues. Looking up the rest from reference TRBV18 and TRBJ2-7 gives the full variable domain: NAGVMQNPRHLVRRRGQEARLRCSPMKGHSHVYWYRQLPEEGLKFMVYLQKENIIDESGMPKERFSAEFPKEGPSILRIQQVVRGDSAAYFCASSTLGTSGRNEQYFGPGTRLTVT.

This clonotype was counted ten times or more. The J gene is TRBJ2-5, the V gene TRBV7-3, with no clear D. The germline V gene has CDR1 SGHTA and CDR2 FQGTGA. The CDR3 is 13 amino acids. Trimming removed 2 bases from V and 4 bases from J, with 8 bases in between. The CDR3 spells CASSLGPGETQYF. DNA for the CDR3: TGTGCCAGCAGCTTAGGACCGGGAGAGACCCAGTACTTC.

The chain recombines TRBV18 with TRBJ2-5; tentative D call: TRBD2 (5 bases). The CDR3 sequence is 15 residues long. The V end was cut by 2 bases, the J end by 1 base, with 11 bases between. CDR1 is KGHSH and CDR2 is LQKENI in the germline V gene. This CDR3 reads CASSPGARGQETQYF. In DNA, the CDR3 is TGTGCCAGCTCACCAGGCGCCCGGGGCCAAGAGACCCAGTACTTC.

This clonotype was recorded many times. The chain uses TRBV14 and TRBJ1-2; D perhaps matches TRBD1 (5 bases). The CDR3 sequence is 12 residues long. Trimming removed 1 base at V and 5 bases at J, with 5 bases between. Germline V gives CDR1 SGHDN, CDR2 FVKESK. CDR3 in amino acids: CASSQAGYGYTF. The DNA of the CDR3 is TGTGCCAGCAGCCAAGCAGGGTATGGCTACACCTTC.

This clonotype has a handful of counts. The chain joins TRBV2 to TRBJ1-2; D is possibly TRBD1 (5 bases). The V end was cut by 3 bases, the J end by 1 base, with 15 bases between. There are 16 residues in the CDR3. Germline lookup yields CDR1 SNHLY and CDR2 FYNNEI. The CDR3 DNA sequence: TGTGCCAGCAGTGAGGGGACCGTTCCGCTTAACTATGGCTACACCTTC. Amino acids: CASSEGTVPLNYGYTF.

This clonotype was seen only a few times. The chain combines TRBV2 with TRBJ1-1; TRBD1 aligns across 9 bases. The germline gives CDR1 SNHLY, CDR2 FYNNEI. With V trimmed by 5 bases and J by 0 bases, 4 bases remained unmatched. The CDR3 is made up of 15 amino acids. As DNA, the CDR3 is TGTGCCAGCAGTTGGACAGGGGTCATGAACACTGAAGCTTTCTTT. Translation gives CASSWTGVMNTEAFF.

V gene TRBV3-1 combines with J gene TRBJ2-7; 8 nucleotides line up with TRBD1. Germline CDR1 is LGHDT and CDR2 is YNNKEL (reference sequence). Trimming cost V 4 bases and J 2 bases; bases outside gene matches: 4. This CDR3 spans 14 amino acids. This CDR3 reads CASSRGQGPYEQYF. In DNA, the CDR3 is TGTGCCAGCAGCCGCGGACAGGGTCCCTACGAGCAGTACTTC.

There are a few counts of this clonotype. V and J are TRBV15 and TRBJ2-6; TRBD1 matches 12 bases. V trimming: 4 bases; J trimming: 9 bases; junction bases outside the gene matches: 7. CDR3 size: 16 residues. Per the germline V gene, CDR1 is LNHNV and CDR2 is YYDKDF (reference sequence). DNA for the CDR3: TGTGCCACCAGCACGGGACAGGGGGCCACTTTCAACGTCCTGACTTTC. It yields the protein CATSTGQGATFNVLTF.

This clonotype was seen ten or more times. This chain links TRBV12-3 or TRBV12-4 with TRBJ2-7, with D perhaps being TRBD1 or TRBD2 (5 bases each). V lost 4 bases to trimming and J lost 3 bases, with 10 bases between them. The CDR3 runs 13 residues. CDR3 amino acids: CASSSGQVYEQYF. The CDR3 DNA sequence: TGTGCCAGCAGTTCGGGGCAAGTCTACGAGCAGTACTTC.

This clonotype was observed many times. The CDR3 nucleotides are TGTGCCAGCAGCTTGGCCAACCAGTACAATGAGCAGTTCTTC. It yields the protein CASSLANQYNEQFF. The chain recombines TRBV5-6 with TRBJ2-1; D not certain. This CDR3 contains 14 residues. Trimming shortened V by 0 bases and J by 4 bases, and 8 bases separated the two germline ends. The V gene's germline CDR1 is SGHDT and CDR2 YYEEEE.

The CDR3 DNA reads TGTGCCAGCACCGGCCTAGCGGGAACCCTTGGCACCGGGGAGCTGTTTTTT. Its protein product is CASTGLAGTLGTGELFF. V usage is TRBV7-9 and J usage is TRBJ2-2; the match to TRBD2 covers 9 bases. From germline, CDR1 is SEHNR and CDR2 FQNEAQ (reference sequence). CDR3 length: 17 amino acids. V shed 7 bases, J shed 4 bases, and the junction held 13 bases outside the gene matches. Drawing the rest from reference TRBV7-9 and TRBJ2-2, the complete variable domain is DTGVSQNPRHKITKRGQNVTFRCDPISEHNRLYWYRQTLGQGPEFLTYFQNEAQLEKSRLLSDRFSAERPKGSFSTLEIQRTEQGDSAMYLCASTGLAGTLGTGELFFGEGSRLTVL.

Here the CDR3 reads CATSRGQGIAHEQYF. The DNA for the CDR3 is TGTGCCACCAGCAGAGGACAGGGGATTGCCCACGAGCAGTACTTC. The chain employs TRBV15 and TRBJ2-7; 8 nucleotides match TRBD1. The CDR3 length is 15 residues. V lost 1 base, J lost 5 bases, and 7 bases stayed unmatched. Germline V gene lookup returns CDR1 LNHNV and CDR2 YYDKDF (reference sequence).

The chain uses TRBV7-9 and TRBJ1-1, with D unresolved. Germline V gene sequence: CDR1 SEHNR, CDR2 FQNEAQ (reference sequence). The CDR3 covers 14 residues. V was shortened by 7 bases and J by 6 bases, with 18 bases between the two germline ends. CDR3 in amino acids: CASILSQLGAEAFF. Written as DNA, the CDR3 is TGTGCCAGCATCCTAAGTCAGCTAGGCGCTGAAGCTTTCTTT.

The rearrangement links TRBV5-1 to TRBJ1-3; perhaps TRBD1 as D (5 bases). There are 16 residues in the CDR3. The germline V and J ends were trimmed by 0 bases and 0 bases, with 10 bases remaining between them. Germline assignment: CDR1 SGHRS and CDR2 YFSETQ. The CDR3 loop is CASSLVQVSSGNTIYF. Written as DNA, the CDR3 is TGCGCCAGCAGCTTGGTACAGGTTTCCTCTGGAAACACCATATATTTT.

This clonotype was seen ten or more times. This rearrangement joins TRBV6-1 to TRBJ1-2, with D unclear. Germline CDR1 MNHNS, CDR2 SASEGT. CDR3 size: 16 residues. V lost 0 bases, J lost 6 bases, and 17 bases lay in between. The CDR3, as DNA: TGTGCCAGCAGTGAAGCGGTCGAGTGGGAGCCGGATGGCTACACCTTC. Its protein product is CASSEAVEWEPDGYTF.

This clonotype was seen a few times. This chain links TRBV2 with TRBJ2-7; the D gene is possibly TRBD1 (6 bases). This CDR3 spans 12 amino acids. Trimming took 0 bases from V and 6 from J, leaving 6 bases between them. The germline V gene has CDR1 SNHLY and CDR2 FYNNEI. CDR3 coding DNA: TGTGCCAGCAGTGAAGCGGGGGCCGAGCAGTACTTC. The encoded protein is CASSEAGAEQYF.

A few counts support this clonotype. The chain links TRBV5-1 to TRBJ2-1; 7 bases are a match to TRBD2. Germline assignment: CDR1 SGHRS and CDR2 YFSETQ. The CDR3 has 12 residues. J gave up 6 bases and V 6 bases, and 3 bases lay outside the gene matches. The CDR3 DNA sequence: TGCGCCAGCACGGCGGGAGCCAATGAGCAGTTCTTC. It specifies CASTAGANEQFF.

The chain recombines TRBV30 with TRBJ1-1; D not resolved. V lost 3 bases and J lost 3, with 11 bases in between. The V gene's germline CDR1 is GTSNPN and CDR2 SVGIG (reference sequence). The CDR3 totals 13 residues. CDR3 residues: CAWRGREDTEAFF. The CDR3 nucleotides read TGTGCCTGGAGGGGGAGGGAAGACACTGAAGCTTTCTTT.

V and J are TRBV6-6 and TRBJ2-3; TRBD2 matches 11 bases. Germline V gives CDR1 MNHNY, CDR2 SVGAGI (reference sequence). The J segment lost 5 bases and the V segment lost 5 bases, leaving 6 bases of the junction unmatched. CDR3 length: 15 amino acids. CDR3: CASSQLAGERDTQYF. DNA for the CDR3: TGTGCCAGCAGTCAACTAGCGGGAGAAAGAGATACGCAGTATTTT.

The V and J genes are TRBV5-1 and TRBJ1-1, with D perhaps TRBD1 (6 bases). Germline-derived CDR1 and CDR2 are SGHRS and YFSETQ. The CDR3 is 14 residues long. Trimming pared 2 bases from V and 5 bases from J, leaving 13 bases between. CDR3 loop: CASSLSRGRTEAFF. In DNA form, the CDR3 reads TGCGCCAGCAGCTTAAGCAGGGGAAGAACTGAAGCTTTCTTT.

Concerning this clonotype itself: Relative to the germline gene, one junction end is altered; a read error may explain this. The chain recombines TRBV3-1 with TRBJ2-3, with D unresolved. Germline CDR1 and CDR2: LGHDT and YNNKEL (reference sequence). The CDR3 length is 13 residues. CDR3 in amino acids: CASSQDGVRPLHF. In DNA form, the CDR3 reads TGTGCCAGCAGCCAAGATGGTGTGCGCCCCTTACATTTT.

This clonotype has at least ten counts. The V call is TRBV24-1, the J call TRBJ2-1; 11 positions agree with TRBD2. Trimming removed 4 bases from V and 7 bases from J; junction bases left unmatched: 8. CDR1 KGHDR and CDR2 SFDVKD come from the germline V gene. The CDR3 length is 16 residues. The CDR3 region is CATSEGSGGARNEQFF. DNA for the CDR3: TGTGCCACCAGTGAGGGTAGCGGGGGGGCCAGAAATGAGCAGTTCTTC.

This sequence joins TRBV5-1 and TRBJ2-5; a weak D match, TRBD1 (5 bases). The CDR3 has 15 residues. Germline V gene sequence: CDR1 SGHRS, CDR2 YFSETQ. The V and J ends lost 0 bases and 4 bases respectively, with 13 bases between them. CDR3 protein: CASSLAGEGVETQYF. CDR3 sequence (DNA): TGCGCCAGCAGCTTGGCCGGAGAAGGGGTAGAGACCCAGTACTTC.

The table lists this clonotype with many counts. The V gene is TRBV4-2, the J gene TRBJ2-3; D gene unclear. Germline V lookup: CDR1 LGHNA, CDR2 YNFKEQ. Trimming cost V 0 bases and J 6 bases, with 4 bases left between them. The CDR3 consists of 12 residues. The DNA of the CDR3 is TGTGCCAGCAGCCAAGATCGCGATACGCAGTATTTT. Its translation is CASSQDRDTQYF.

The V and J genes are TRBV7-9 and TRBJ2-5; D not certain. Trimming left V 4 bases short and J 5 bases short, with 14 bases between. The CDR3 is 14 amino acids. Per germline, CDR1 SEHNR and CDR2 FQNEAQ (reference sequence). DNA of the CDR3: TGTGCCAGCAGCTCGGAGCGATTCCCTGAGACCCAGTACTTC. Its translation: CASSSERFPETQYF.

The genes are TRBV29-1 and TRBJ2-7, with 11 bases fitting TRBD1. Trimming took 6 bases from V and 2 from J; bases not matched to a gene: 9. This CDR3 contains 15 residues. The V gene's germline CDR1 is SQVTM and CDR2 ANQGSEA. CDR3 amino acids: CSVRIMGQGAYEQYF. DNA for the CDR3: TGCAGCGTCAGAATAATGGGACAGGGGGCCTACGAGCAGTACTTC.